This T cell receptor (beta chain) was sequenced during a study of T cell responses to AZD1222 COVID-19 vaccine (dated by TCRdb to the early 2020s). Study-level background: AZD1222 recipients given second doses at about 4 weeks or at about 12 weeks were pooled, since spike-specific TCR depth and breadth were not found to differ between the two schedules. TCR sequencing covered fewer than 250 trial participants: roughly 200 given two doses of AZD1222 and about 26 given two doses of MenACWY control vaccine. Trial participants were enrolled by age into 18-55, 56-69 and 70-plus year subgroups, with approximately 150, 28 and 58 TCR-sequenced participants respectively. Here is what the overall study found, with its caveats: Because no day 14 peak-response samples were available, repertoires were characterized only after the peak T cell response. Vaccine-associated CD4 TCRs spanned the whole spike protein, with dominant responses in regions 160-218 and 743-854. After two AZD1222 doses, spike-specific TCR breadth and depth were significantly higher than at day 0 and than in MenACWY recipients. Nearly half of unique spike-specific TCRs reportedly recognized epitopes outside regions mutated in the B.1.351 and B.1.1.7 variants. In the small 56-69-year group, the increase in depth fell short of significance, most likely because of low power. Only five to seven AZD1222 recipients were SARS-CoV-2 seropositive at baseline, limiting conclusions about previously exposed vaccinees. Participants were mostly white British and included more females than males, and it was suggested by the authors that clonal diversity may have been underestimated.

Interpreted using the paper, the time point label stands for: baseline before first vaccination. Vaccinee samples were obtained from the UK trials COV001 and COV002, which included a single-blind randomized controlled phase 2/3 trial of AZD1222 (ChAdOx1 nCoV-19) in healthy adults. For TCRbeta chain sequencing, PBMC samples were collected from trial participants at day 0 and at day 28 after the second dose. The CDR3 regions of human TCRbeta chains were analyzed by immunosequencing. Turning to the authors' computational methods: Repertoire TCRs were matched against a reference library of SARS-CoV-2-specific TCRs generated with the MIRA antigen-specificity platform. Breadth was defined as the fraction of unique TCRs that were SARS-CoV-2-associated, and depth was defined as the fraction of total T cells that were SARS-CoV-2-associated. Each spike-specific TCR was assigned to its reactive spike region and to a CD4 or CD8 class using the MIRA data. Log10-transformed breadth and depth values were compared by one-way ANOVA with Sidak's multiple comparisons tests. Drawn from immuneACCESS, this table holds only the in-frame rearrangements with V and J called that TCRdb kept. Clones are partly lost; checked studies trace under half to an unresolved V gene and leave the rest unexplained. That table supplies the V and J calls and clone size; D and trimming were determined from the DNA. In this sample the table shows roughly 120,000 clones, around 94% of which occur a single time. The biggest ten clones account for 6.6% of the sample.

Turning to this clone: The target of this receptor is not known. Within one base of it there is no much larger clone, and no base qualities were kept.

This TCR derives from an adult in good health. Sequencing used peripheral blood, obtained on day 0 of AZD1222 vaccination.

For the CDR3, the sequence is CASSVEAGHSGNTIYF. The nucleotide sequence is TGTGCCAGCAGCGTAGAGGCAGGCCACTCTGGAAACACCATATATTTT. The rearranged chain carries TRBV9 and TRBJ1-3; the D gene lacks a confident call. The germline V gene yields SGDLS for CDR1 and YYNGEE for CDR2. The CDR3 runs 16 amino acids, cysteine and phenylalanine included. Only the CDR3 DNA stays, 48 bases, in frame from base 1. Trimming takes 0 bases from V and 0 bases from J, and the germline ends sit 10 bases apart.